The 10 T cell receptor beta chains listed next were all sequenced from one sample in a study of blood T cell repertoires in COVID-19. This table comes from immunoSEQ multiplex PCR, and its TCRdb copy is limited to in-frame clones, with some not included. This table has some 250,000 clones, approximately 80% appearing once. The specimen sequenced was peripheral blood. All receptors derive from a man aged 55 to 70 with acute or convalescent COVID-19.

This chain uses TRBV4-1 with TRBJ1-5, with D possibly TRBD1 on 6 matching bases. Per germline, CDR1 MGHRA and CDR2 YSYEKL. This CDR3 is 17 amino acids long. V dropped 0 bases and J dropped 0 bases, with 12 bases sitting between them. CDR3 bases: TGCGCCAGCAGCCAAGAAGGGGGTAGCACTAGCAATCAGCCCCAGCATTTT. Its protein is CASSQEGGSTSNQPQHF.

The genes are TRBV7-6 and TRBJ1-5; 9 bases map to TRBD1. The V gene's germline CDR1 is SGHVS and CDR2 FNYEAQ. The junction had 7 bases not matched to a gene; V was cut back by 3 bases and J by 4 bases. This CDR3 region has 16 residues. The CDR3 here is CASSLGTGRGNQPQHF. Here the CDR3 DNA reads TGTGCCAGCAGCTTGGGGACAGGGAGAGGGAATCAGCCCCAGCATTTT. The whole variable domain, filled in from reference TRBV7-6 and TRBJ1-5, reads GAGVSQSPRYKVTKRGQDVALRCDPISGHVSLYWYRQALGQGPEFLTYFNYEAQQDKSGLPNDRFSAERPEGSISTLTIQRTEQRDSAMYRCASSLGTGRGNQPQHFGDGTRLSIL.

This clone was seen a handful of times. The chain joins TRBV7-2 to TRBJ2-7; 11 bases are a match to TRBD2. Per the germline V gene, CDR1 is SGHTA and CDR2 is FQGNSA. The trim removed 2 bases at V and 4 bases at J, leaving 7 bases unmatched. This CDR3 has 16 residues. Here the CDR3 DNA reads TGTGCCAGCAGCTTACTTGTAGCGGGGGGGAGGTACGAGCAGTACTTC. Protein: CASSLLVAGGRYEQYF.

The sample holds one count of this clone. The chain links TRBV6-6 to TRBJ1-3, with no clear D. V lost 0 bases and J 2 bases, leaving 8 bases between the germline ends. CDR3 size: 15 residues. The germline CDR1 and CDR2 sequences are MNHNY and SVGAGI (reference sequence). The CDR3 sequence is CASSYSPGPGNTIYF. In nucleotides, the CDR3 is TGTGCCAGCAGTTACTCCCCTGGGCCTGGAAACACCATATATTTT.

The chain has TRBV4-2 and TRBJ2-5; TRBD2 matches at 7 bases. The CDR3 is made up of 16 amino acids. Germline V CDR1 and CDR2: LGHNA, YNFKEQ. V lost 0 bases and J lost 0; bases outside the gene matches: 4. The CDR3 nucleotides read TGTGCCAGCAGCCAAGATCCCGGGAGGAACCAAGAGACCCAGTACTTC. Its translation is CASSQDPGRNQETQYF.

A few counts support this clone. This rearrangement joins TRBV18 to TRBJ2-7; 7 bases match TRBD2. Germline trimming cut 5 bases from V and 2 bases from J; bases unmatched to any gene: 9. Germline CDR1 and CDR2: KGHSH and LQKENI. The CDR3 contains 15 residues. The CDR3 sequence: CASSASGTITYEQYF. The CDR3 DNA reads as TGTGCCAGCTCAGCAAGCGGGACCATTACCTACGAGCAGTACTTC.

The CDR3 DNA sequence: TGCGCCAGCAGGGTAGGAAGGGACAGGGGGCCGACACCCTATAATTCACCCCTCCACTTT. Its protein is CASRVGRDRGPTPYNSPLHF. The chain is built from TRBV10-2 and TRBJ1-6, with 12 nucleotides matching TRBD1. The germline gives CDR1 WSHSY, CDR2 SAAADI. The CDR3 spans 20 residues. The V gene end was trimmed by 6 bases and the J gene end by 2 bases; junction bases not matched to a gene: 14.

The chain has TRBV30 and TRBJ2-7, with D hard to call. The CDR3 loop spans 12 amino acids. V was cut by 5 bases and J by 0 bases, with 8 bases left in between. From germline, CDR1 is GTSNPN and CDR2 SVGIG (reference sequence). The CDR3 is CAWGRSSYEQYF. CDR3 in DNA: TGTGCCTGGGGCCGGAGCTCCTACGAGCAGTACTTC.

This sequence joins TRBV20-1 and TRBJ2-3; D might be TRBD1 (5 bases). In germline, CDR1 is DFQATT, CDR2 SNEGSKA (reference sequence). The CDR3 loop spans 11 amino acids. The V end was cut by 6 bases, the J end by 6 bases, with 10 bases between. The CDR3 region is CSAVRQDTQYF. CDR3 nucleotides: TGCAGTGCCGTACGACAGGATACGCAGTATTTT.

The V gene is TRBV2, the J gene TRBJ2-7, with 10 bases that match TRBD1. Germline lookup yields CDR1 SNHLY and CDR2 FYNNEI. V gave up 6 bases and J gave up 4 bases; unmatched junction bases: 12. The CDR3 totals 16 residues. Written as DNA, the CDR3 is TGTGCCAGCAGAAGCTCGGGGACAGGGGCGAGGTACGAGCAGTACTTC. Protein product: CASRSSGTGARYEQYF.